This paragraph covers one T cell receptor (beta chain) sequence. Every bit of the isolated RNA underwent reverse transcription, so sequencing read expressed TCRB transcripts. Method: immunoSEQ multiplex PCR; TCRdb's copy keeps in-frame clones and lacks some. Among over 150,000 clones listed, about 7.3% were seen once. The sample comes from a study of beta chain features in type 1 diabetes. The CDR3 is 15 residues long. In germline, CDR1 is SGDLS, CDR2 YYNGEE. V was pared by 3 bases and J by 5 bases, with 8 bases of the junction left unmatched. The sequenced material came from central memory CD4+ T cells from blood. The TCR sequence derives from a man aged 18 to 30 in good health. The chain combines TRBV9 with TRBJ2-5; 9 nucleotides match TRBD2. In nucleotides, the CDR3 is TGTGCCAGCAGCGCCCGTAGCGGGAGTGGGGAGACCCAGTACTTC. It translates to CASSARSGSGETQYF.